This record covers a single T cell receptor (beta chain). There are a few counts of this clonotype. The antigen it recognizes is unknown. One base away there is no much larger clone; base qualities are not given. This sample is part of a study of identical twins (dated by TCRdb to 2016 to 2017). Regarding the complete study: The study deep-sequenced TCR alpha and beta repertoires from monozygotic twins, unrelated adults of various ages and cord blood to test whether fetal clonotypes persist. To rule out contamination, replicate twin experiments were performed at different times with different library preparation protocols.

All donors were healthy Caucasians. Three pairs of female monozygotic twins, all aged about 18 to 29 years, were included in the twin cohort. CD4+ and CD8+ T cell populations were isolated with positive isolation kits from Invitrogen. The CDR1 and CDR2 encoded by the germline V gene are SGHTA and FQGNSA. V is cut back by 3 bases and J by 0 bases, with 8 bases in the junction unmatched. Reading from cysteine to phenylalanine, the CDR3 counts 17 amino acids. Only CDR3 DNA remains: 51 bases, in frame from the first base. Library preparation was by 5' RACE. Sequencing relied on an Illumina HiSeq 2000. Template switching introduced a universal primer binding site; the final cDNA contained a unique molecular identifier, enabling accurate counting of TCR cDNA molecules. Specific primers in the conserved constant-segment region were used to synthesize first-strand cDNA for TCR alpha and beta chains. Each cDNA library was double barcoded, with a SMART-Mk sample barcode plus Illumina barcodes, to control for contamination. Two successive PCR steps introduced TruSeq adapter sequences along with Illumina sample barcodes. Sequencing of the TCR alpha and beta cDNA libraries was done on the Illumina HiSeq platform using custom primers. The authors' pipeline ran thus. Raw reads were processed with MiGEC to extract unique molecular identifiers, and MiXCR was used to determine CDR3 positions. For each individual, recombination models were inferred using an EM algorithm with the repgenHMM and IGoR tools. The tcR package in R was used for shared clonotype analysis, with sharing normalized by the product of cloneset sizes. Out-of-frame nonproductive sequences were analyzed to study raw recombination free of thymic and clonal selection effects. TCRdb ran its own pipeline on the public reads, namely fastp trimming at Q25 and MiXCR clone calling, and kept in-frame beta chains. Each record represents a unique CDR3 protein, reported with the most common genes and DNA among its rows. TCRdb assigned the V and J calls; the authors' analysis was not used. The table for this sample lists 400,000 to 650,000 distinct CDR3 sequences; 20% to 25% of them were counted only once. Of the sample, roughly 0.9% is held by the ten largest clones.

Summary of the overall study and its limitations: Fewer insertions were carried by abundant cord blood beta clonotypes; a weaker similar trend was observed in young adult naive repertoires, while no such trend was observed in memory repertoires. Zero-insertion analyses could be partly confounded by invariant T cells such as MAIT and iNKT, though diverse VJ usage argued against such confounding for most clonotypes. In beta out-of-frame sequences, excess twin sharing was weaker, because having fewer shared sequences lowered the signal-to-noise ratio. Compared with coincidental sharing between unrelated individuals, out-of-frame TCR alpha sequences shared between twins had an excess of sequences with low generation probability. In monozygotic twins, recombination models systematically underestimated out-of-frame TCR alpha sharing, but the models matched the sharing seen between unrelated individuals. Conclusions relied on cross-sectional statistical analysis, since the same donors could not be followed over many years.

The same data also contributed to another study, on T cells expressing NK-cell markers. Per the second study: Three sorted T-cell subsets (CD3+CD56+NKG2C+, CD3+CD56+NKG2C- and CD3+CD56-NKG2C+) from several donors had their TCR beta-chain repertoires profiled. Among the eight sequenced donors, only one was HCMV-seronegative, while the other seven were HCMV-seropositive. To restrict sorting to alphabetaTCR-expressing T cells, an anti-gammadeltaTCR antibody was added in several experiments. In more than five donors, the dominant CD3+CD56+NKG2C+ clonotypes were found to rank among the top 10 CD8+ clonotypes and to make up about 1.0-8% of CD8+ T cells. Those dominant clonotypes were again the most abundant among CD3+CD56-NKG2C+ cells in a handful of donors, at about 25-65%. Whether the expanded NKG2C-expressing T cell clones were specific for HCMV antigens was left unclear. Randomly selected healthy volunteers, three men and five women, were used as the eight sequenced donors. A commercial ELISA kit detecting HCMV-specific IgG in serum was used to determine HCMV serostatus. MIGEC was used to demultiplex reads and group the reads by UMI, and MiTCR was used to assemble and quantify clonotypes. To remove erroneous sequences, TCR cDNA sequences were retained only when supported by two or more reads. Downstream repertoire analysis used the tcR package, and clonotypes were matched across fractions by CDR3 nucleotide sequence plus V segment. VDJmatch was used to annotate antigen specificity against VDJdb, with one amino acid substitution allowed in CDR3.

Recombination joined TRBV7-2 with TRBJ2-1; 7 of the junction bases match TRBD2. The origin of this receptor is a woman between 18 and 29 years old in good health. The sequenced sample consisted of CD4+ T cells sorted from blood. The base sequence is TGTGCCAGCAGCTTTCTAATACTAGCGCGCTCCTACAATGAGCAGTTCTTC. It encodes CASSFLILARSYNEQFF.